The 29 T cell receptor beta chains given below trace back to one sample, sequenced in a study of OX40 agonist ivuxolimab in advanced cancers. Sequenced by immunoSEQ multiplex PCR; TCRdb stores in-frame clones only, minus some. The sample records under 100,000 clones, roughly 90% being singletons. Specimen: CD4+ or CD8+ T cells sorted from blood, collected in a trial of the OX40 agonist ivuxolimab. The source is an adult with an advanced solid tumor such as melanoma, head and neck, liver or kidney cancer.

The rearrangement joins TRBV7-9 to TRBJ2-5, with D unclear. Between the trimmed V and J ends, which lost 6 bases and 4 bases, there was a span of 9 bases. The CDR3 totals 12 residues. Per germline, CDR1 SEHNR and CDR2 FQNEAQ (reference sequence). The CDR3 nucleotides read TGTGCCAGCAGAAAGACATCAGAGACCCAGTACTTC. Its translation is CASRKTSETQYF.

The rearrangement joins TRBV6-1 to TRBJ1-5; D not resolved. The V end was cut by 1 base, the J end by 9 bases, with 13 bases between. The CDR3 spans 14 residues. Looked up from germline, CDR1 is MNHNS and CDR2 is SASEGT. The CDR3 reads CASSEDRGRRPQHF. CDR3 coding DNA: TGTGCCAGCAGTGAAGACCGGGGAAGGCGGCCCCAGCATTTT.

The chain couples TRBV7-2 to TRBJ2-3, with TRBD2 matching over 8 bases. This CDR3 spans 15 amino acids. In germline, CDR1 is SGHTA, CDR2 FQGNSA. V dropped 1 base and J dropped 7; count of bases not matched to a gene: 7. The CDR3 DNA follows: TGTGCCAGCAGCTTAGGACTAGCGTCTGGTAATACGCAGTATTTT. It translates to CASSLGLASGNTQYF.

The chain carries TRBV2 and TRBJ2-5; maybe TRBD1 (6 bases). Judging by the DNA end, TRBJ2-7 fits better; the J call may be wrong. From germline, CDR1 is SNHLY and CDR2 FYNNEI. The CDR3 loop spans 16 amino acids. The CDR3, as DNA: TGTGCCAGCAGTGAATTGGACAGAAGGTTGGGGTACGAGCAGTACTTC. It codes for CASSELDRRLGYEQYF.

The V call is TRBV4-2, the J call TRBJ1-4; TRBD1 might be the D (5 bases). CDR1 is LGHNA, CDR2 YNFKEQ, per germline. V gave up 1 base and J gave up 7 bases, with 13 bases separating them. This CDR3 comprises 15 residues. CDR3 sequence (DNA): TGTGCCAGCAGCCAAGCCAGGGTCCTCTCTGAAAAACTGTTTTTT. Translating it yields CASSQARVLSEKLFF.

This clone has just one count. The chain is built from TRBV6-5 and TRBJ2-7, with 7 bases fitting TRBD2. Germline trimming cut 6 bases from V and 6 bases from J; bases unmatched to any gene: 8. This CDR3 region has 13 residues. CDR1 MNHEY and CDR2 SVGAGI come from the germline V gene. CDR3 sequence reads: CASSPLLAREQYF. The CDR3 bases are TGTGCCAGCAGCCCATTACTAGCGCGCGAGCAGTACTTC.

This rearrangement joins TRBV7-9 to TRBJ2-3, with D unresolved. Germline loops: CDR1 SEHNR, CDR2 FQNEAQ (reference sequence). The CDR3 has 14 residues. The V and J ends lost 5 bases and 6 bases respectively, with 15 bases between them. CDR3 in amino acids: CASSKTSDPDTQYF. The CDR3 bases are TGTGCCAGCAGCAAGACGAGCGACCCGGATACGCAGTATTTT.

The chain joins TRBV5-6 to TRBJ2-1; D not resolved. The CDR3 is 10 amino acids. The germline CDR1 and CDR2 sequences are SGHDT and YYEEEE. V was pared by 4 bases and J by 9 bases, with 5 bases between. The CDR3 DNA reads TGTGCCAGCAGCCCCCCTGAGCAGTTCTTC. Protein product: CASSPPEQFF.

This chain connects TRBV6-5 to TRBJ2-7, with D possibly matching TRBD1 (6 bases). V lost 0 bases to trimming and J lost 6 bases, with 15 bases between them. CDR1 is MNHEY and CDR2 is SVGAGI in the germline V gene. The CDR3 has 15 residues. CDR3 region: CASSYSGALGTEQYF. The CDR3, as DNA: TGTGCCAGCAGTTACTCGGGGGCGCTGGGTACCGAGCAGTACTTC.

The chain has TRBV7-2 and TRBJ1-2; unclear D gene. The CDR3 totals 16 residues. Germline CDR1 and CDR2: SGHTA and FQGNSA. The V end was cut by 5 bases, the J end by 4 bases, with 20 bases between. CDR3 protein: CASSAQANPRIYGYTF. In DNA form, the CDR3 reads TGTGCCAGCAGCGCTCAGGCGAACCCCCGCATCTATGGCTACACCTTC.

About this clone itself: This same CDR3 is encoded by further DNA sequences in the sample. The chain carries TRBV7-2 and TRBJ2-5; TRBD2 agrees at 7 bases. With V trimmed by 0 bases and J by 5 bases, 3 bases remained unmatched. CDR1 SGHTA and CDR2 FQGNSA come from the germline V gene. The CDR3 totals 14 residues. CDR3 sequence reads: CASSLAGGPETQYF. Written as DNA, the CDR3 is TGTGCCAGCAGCTTAGCGGGAGGGCCGGAGACCCAGTACTTC.

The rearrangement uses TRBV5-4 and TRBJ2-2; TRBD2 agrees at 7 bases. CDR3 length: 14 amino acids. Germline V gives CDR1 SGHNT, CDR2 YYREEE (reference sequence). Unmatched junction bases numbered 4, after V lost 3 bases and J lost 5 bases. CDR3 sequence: CASSWGGTTGELFF. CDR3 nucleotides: TGTGCCAGCAGCTGGGGAGGGACGACCGGGGAGCTGTTTTTT.

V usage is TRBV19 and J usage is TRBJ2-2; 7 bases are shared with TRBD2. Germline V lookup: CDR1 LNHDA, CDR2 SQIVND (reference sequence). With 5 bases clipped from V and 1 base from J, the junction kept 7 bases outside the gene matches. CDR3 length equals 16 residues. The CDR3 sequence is CASSVERDRNTGELFF. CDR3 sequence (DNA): TGTGCCAGTAGTGTTGAGCGGGACCGGAACACCGGGGAGCTGTTTTTT.

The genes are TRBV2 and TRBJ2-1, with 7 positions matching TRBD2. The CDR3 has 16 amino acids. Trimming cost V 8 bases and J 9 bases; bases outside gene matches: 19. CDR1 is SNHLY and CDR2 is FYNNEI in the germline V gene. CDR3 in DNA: TGTGCCAGCGATCCTCCCTTTGGCGGGAGAGCGATTGAGCAGTTCTTC. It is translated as CASDPPFGGRAIEQFF. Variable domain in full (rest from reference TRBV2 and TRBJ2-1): EPEVTQTPSHQVTQMGQEVILRCVPISNHLYFYWYRQILGQKVEFLVSFYNNEISEKSEIFDDQFSVERPDGSNFTLKIRSTKLEDSAMYFCASDPPFGGRAIEQFFGPGTRLTVL.

The DNA for the CDR3 is TGTGCCAGCAGTTATAGCGGGAGGGCGGGCGAGCAGTACTTC. It yields the protein CASSYSGRAGEQYF. The rearrangement joins TRBV27 to TRBJ2-7; 11 bases agree with TRBD2. Germline V gene lookup returns CDR1 MNHEY and CDR2 SMNVEV (reference sequence). The CDR3 extends over 14 amino acids. J lost 6 bases, V lost 4 bases, and 5 bases had no gene match.

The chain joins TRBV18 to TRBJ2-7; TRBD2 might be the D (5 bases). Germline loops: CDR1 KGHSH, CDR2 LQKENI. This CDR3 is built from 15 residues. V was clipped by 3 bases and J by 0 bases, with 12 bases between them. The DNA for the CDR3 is TGTGCCAGCTCACCCGCGGACGGGAACTCCTACGAGCAGTACTTC. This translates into CASSPADGNSYEQYF. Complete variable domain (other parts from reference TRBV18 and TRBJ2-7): NAGVMQNPRHLVRRRGQEARLRCSPMKGHSHVYWYRQLPEEGLKFMVYLQKENIIDESGMPKERFSAEFPKEGPSILRIQQVVRGDSAAYFCASSPADGNSYEQYFGPGTRLTVT.

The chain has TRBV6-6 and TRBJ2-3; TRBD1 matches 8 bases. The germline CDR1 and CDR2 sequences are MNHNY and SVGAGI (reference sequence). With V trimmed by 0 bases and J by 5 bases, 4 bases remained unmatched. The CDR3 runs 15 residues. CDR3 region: CASSYSDRGLDTQYF. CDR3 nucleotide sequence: TGTGCCAGCAGTTACTCCGACAGGGGATTAGATACGCAGTATTTT.

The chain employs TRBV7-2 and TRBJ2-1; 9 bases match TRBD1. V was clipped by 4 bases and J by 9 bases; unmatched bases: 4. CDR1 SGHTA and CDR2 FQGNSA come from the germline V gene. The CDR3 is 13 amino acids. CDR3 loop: CASSSTGGSEQFF. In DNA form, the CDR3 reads TGTGCCAGCAGCTCAACAGGGGGCAGTGAGCAGTTCTTC.

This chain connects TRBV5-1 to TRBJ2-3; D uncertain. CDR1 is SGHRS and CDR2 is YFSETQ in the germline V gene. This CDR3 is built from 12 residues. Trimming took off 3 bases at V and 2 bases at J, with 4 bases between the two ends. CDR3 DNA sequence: TGCGCCAGCAGCTCAAACACAGATACGCAGTATTTT. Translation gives CASSSNTDTQYF.

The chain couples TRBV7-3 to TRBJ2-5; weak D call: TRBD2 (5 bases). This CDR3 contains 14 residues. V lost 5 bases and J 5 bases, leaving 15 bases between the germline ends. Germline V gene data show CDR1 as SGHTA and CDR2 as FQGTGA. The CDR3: CASSHPGNGETQYF. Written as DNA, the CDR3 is TGTGCCAGCAGCCACCCGGGGAACGGCGAGACCCAGTACTTC.

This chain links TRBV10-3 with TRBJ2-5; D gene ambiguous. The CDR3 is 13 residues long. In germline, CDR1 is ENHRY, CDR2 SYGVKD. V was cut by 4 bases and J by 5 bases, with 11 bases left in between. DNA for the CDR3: TGTGCCATCAGTGGCGCTAGGTCGGAGACCCAGTACTTC. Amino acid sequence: CAISGARSETQYF.

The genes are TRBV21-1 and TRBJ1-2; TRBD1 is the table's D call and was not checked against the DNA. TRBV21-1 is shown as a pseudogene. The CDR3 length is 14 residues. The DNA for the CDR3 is TGTGCCAGCAGTAGGGACAGTTCAAACTATGGCTACACCTTC. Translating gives CASSRDSSNYGYTF.

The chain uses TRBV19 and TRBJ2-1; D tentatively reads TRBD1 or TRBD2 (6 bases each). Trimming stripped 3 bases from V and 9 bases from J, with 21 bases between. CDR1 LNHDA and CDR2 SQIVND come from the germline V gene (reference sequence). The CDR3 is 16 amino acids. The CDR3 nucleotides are TGTGCCAGTAGTATTTCTAGCGTCGCAGGGGCAAGTGAGCAGTTCTTC. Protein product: CASSISSVAGASEQFF.

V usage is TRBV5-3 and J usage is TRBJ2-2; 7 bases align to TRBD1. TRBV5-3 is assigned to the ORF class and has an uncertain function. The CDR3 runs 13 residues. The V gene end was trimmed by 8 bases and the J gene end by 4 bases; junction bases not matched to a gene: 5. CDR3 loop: CASSSGGTGELFF. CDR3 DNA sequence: TGTGCCAGCAGTTCAGGGGGCACCGGGGAGCTGTTTTTT.

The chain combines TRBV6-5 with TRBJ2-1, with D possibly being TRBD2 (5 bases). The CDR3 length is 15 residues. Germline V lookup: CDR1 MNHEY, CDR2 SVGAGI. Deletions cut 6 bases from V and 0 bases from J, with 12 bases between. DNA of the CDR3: TGTGCCAGCAGGACTATCCGGAGCTCCTACAATGAGCAGTTCTTC. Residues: CASRTIRSSYNEQFF.

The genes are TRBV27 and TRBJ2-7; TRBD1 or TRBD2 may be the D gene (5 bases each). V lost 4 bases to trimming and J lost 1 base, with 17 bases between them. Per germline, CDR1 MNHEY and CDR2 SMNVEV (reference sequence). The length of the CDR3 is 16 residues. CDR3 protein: CASSSFGAERSYEQYF. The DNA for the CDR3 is TGTGCCAGCAGTTCCTTCGGGGCGGAGAGATCCTACGAGCAGTACTTC.

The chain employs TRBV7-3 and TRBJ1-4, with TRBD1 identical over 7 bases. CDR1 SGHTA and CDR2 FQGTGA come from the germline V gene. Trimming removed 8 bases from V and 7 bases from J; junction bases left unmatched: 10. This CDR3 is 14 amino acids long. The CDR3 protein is CASARQGGFEKLFF. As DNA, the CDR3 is TGTGCCAGCGCGCGACAGGGCGGGTTTGAAAAACTGTTTTTT.

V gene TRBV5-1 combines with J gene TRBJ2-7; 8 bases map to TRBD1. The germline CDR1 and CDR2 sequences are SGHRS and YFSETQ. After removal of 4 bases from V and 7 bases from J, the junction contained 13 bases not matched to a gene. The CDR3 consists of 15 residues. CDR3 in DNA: TGCGCCAGCAGCCCGGTCTCTCAGGGGGCAAAAGAGCAGTACTTC. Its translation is CASSPVSQGAKEQYF.

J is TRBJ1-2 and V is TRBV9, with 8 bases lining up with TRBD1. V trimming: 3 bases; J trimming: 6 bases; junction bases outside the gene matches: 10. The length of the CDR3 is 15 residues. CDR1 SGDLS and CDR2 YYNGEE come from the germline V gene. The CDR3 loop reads CASSALTGDTDGYTF. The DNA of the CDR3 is TGTGCCAGCAGCGCCTTGACAGGGGACACCGATGGCTACACCTTC. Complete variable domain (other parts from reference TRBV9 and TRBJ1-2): DSGVTQTPKHLITATGQRVTLRCSPRSGDLSVYWYQQSLDQGLQFLIQYYNGEERAKGNILERFSAQQFPDLHSELNLSSLELGDSALYFCASSALTGDTDGYTFGSGTRLTVV.